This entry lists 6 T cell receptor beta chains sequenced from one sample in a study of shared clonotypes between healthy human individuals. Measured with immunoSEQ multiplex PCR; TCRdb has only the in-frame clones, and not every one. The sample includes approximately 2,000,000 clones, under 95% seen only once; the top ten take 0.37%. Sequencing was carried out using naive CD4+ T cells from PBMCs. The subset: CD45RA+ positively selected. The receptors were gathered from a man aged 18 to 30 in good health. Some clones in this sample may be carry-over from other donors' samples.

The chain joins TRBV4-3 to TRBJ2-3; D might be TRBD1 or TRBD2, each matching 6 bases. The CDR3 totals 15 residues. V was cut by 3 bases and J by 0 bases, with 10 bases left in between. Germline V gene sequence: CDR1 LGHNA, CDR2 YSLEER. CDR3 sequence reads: CASSQRGESTDTQYF. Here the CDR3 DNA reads TGCGCCAGCAGCCAGAGGGGGGAAAGCACAGATACGCAGTATTTT.

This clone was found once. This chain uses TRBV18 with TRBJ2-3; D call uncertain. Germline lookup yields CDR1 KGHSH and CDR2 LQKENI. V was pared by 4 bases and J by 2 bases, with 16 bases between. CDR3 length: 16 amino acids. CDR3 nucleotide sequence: TGTGCCAGCTCACAGGTTGCCAGACGCCCCACAGATACGCAGTATTTT. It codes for CASSQVARRPTDTQYF.

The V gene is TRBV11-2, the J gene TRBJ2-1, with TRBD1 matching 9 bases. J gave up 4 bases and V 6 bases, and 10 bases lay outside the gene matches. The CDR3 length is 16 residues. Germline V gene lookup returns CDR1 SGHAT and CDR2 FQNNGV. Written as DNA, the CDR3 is TGTGCCAGCAGTTCCCTCACGGGACAGGGATACAATGAGCAGTTCTTC. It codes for CASSSLTGQGYNEQFF. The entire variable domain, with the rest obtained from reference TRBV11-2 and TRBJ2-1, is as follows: EAGVAQSPRYKIIEKRQSVAFWCNPISGHATLYWYQQILGQGPKLLIQFQNNGVVDDSQLPKDRFSAERLKGVDSTLKIQPAKLEDSAVYLCASSSLTGQGYNEQFFGPGTRLTVL.

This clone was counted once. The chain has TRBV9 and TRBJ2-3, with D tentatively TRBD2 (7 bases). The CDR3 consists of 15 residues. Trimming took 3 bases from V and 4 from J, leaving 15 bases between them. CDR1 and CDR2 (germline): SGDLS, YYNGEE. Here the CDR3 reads CASSEGGVGADTQYF. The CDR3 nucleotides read TGTGCCAGCAGCGAAGGGGGGGTTGGTGCAGATACGCAGTATTTT.

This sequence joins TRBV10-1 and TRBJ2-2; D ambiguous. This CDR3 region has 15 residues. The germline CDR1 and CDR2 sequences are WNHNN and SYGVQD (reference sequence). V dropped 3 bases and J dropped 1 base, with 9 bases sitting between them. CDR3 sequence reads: CASSDLVLNTGELFF. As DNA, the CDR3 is TGCGCCAGCAGTGATTTGGTTTTGAACACCGGGGAGCTGTTTTTT.

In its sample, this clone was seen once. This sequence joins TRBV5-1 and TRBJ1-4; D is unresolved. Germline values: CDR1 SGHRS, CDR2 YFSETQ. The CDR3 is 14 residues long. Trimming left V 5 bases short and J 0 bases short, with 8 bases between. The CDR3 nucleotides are TGCGCCAGCAGATTAGGGTCAACTAATGAAAAACTGTTTTTT. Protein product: CASRLGSTNEKLFF.